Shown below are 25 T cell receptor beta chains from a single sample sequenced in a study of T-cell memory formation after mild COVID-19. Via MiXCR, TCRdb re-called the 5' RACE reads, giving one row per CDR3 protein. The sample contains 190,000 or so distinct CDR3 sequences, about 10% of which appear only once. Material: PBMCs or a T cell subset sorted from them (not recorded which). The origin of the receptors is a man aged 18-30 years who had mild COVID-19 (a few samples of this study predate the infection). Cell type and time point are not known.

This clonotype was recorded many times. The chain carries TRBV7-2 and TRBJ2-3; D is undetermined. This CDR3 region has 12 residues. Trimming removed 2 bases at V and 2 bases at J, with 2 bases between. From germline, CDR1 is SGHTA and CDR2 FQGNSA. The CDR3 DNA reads TGTGCCAGCAGCTTATTCACAGATACGCAGTATTTT. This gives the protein CASSLFTDTQYF.

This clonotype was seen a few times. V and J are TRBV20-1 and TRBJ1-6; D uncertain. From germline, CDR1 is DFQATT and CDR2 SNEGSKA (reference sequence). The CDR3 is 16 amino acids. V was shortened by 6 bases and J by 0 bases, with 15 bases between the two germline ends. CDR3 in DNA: TGCAGTGCACTTAACGACCGGAGCTCCTATAATTCACCCCTCCACTTT. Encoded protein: CSALNDRSSYNSPLHF.

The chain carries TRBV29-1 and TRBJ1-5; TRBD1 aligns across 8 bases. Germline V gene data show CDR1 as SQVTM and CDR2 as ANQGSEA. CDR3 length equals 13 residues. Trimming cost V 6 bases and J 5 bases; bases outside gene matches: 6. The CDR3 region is CSVGGQGDQPQHF. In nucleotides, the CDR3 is TGCAGCGTCGGAGGACAGGGAGATCAGCCCCAGCATTTT.

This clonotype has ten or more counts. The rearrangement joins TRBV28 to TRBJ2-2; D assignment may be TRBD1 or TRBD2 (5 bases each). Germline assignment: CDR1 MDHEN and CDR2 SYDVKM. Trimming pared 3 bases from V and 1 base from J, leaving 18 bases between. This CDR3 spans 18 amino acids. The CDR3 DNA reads TGTGCCAGCAGTTTCGCAGGGTTTACTAGGGGGAACACCGGGGAGCTGTTTTTT. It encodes CASSFAGFTRGNTGELFF.

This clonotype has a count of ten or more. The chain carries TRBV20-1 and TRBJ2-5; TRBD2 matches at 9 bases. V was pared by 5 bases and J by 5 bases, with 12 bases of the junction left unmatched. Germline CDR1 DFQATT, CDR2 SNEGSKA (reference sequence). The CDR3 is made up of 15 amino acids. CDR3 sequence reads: CSAGGLAFGYETQYF. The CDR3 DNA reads TGCAGTGCTGGGGGACTAGCTTTTGGTTACGAGACCCAGTACTTC.

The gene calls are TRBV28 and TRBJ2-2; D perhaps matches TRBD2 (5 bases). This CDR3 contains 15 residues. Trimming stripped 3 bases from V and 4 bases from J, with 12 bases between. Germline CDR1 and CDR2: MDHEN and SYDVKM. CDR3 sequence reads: CASSFGAGSTGELFF. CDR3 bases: TGTGCCAGCAGTTTCGGTGCTGGGAGCACCGGGGAGCTGTTTTTT.

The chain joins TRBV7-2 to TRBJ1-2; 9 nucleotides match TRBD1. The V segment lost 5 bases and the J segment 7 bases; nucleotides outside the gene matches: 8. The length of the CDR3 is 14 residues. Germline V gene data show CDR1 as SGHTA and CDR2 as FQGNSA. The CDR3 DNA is TGTGCCAGCAGCCGGGAGGGGACAGGGTCTGGCTACACCTTC. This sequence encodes CASSREGTGSGYTF.

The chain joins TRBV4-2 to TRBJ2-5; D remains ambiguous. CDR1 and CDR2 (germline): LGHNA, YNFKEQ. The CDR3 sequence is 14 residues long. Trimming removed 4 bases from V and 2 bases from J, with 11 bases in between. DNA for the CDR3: TGTGCCAGCAGCCCCTTCCCACTTCAAGAGACCCAGTACTTC. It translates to CASSPFPLQETQYF.

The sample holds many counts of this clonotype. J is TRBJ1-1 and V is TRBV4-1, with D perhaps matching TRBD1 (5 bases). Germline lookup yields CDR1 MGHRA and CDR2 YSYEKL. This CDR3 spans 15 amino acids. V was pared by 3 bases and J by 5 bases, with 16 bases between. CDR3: CASSQGRSLRTEAFF. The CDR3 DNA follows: TGCGCCAGCAGCCAGGGGCGCTCACTTAGGACTGAAGCTTTCTTT.

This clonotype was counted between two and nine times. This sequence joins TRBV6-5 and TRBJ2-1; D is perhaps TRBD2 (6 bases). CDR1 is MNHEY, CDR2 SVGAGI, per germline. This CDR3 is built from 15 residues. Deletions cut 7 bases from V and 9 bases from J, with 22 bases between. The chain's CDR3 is CASNHRGRARGEQFF. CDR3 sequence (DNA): TGTGCCAGCAACCATCGGGGCAGGGCGCGGGGTGAGCAGTTCTTC.

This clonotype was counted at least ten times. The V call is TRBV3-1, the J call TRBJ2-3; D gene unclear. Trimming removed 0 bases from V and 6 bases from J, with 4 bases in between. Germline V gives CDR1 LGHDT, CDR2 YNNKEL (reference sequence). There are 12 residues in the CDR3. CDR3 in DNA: TGTGCCAGCAGCCAAGATCGGGATACGCAGTATTTT. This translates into CASSQDRDTQYF.

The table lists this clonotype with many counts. The DNA of the CDR3 is TGTGCCAGCAGCCAAGGGGGATCGTTAGAGCAGTTCTTC. It translates to CASSQGGSLEQFF. The gene calls are TRBV4-2 and TRBJ2-1; the D is unclear. This CDR3 is built from 13 residues. From germline, CDR1 is LGHNA and CDR2 YNFKEQ. V was cut by 1 base and J by 10 bases, with 11 bases left in between.

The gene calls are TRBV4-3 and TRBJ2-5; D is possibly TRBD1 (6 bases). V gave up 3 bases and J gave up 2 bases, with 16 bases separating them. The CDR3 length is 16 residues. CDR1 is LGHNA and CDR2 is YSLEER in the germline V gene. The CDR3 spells CASSQALGGTQETQYF. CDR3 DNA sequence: TGCGCCAGCAGCCAGGCTCTAGGGGGAACTCAAGAGACCCAGTACTTC.

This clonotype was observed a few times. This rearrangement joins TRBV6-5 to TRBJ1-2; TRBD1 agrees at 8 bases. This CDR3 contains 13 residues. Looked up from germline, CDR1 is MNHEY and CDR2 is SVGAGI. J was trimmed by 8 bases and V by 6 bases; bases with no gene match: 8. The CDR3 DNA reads TGTGCCAGCAGGCTCCCGGGACAGGACGGCTACACCTTC. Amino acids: CASRLPGQDGYTF.

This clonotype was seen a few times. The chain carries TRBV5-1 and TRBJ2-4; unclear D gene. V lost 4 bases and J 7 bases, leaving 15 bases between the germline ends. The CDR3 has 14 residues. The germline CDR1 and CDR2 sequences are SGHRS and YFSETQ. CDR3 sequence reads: CASSQAPVPNIQYF. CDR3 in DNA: TGCGCCAGCAGCCAGGCGCCGGTTCCCAACATTCAGTACTTC.

As DNA, the CDR3 is TGCAGTGCTAGCCCGGTGAACTATGGCTACACCTTC. Encoded protein: CSASPVNYGYTF. The chain uses TRBV20-1 and TRBJ1-2; D is uncertain. CDR3 size: 12 residues. V was clipped by 3 bases and J by 2 bases, with 7 bases between them. Germline-derived CDR1 and CDR2 are DFQATT and SNEGSKA (reference sequence).

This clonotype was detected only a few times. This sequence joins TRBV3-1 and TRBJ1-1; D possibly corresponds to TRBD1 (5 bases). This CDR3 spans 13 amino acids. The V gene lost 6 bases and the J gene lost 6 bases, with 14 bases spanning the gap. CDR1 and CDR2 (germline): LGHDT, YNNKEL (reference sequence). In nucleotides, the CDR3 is TGTGCCAGCAGTCCTCGGGGGGACGCTGAAGCTTTCTTT. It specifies CASSPRGDAEAFF. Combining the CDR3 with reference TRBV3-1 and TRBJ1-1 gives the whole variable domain DTAVSQTPKYLVTQMGNDKSIKCEQNLGHDTMYWYKQDSKKFLKIMFSYNNKELIINETVPNRFSPKSPDKAHLNLHINSLELGDSAVYFCASSPRGDAEAFFGQGTRLTVV.

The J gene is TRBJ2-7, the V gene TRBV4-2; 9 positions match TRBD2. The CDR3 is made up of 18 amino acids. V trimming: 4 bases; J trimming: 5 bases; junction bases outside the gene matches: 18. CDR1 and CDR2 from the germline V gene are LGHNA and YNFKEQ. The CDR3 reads CASSPLGASGATWDEQYF. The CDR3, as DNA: TGTGCCAGCAGCCCCTTGGGGGCTAGCGGGGCCACATGGGACGAGCAGTACTTC.

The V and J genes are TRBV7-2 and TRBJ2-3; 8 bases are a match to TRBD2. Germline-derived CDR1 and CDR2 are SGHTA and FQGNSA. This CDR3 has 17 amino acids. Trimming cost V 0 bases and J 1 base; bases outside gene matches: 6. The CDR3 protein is CASSLASSGSGTDTQYF. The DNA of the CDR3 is TGTGCCAGCAGCTTAGCGTCTAGCGGGTCCGGCACAGATACGCAGTATTTT. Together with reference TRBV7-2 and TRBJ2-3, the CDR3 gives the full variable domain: GAGVSQSPSNKVTEKGKDVELRCDPISGHTALYWYRQSLGQGLEFLIYFQGNSAPDKSGLPSDRFSAERTGGSVSTLTIQRTQQEDSAVYLCASSLASSGSGTDTQYFGPGTRLTVL.

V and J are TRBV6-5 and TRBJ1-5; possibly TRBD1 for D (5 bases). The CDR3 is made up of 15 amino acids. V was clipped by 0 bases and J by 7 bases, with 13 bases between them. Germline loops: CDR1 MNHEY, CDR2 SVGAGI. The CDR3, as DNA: TGTGCCAGCAGTTACTCCGTGCAGGGTGGGCAGCCCCAGCATTTT. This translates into CASSYSVQGGQPQHF.

The DNA for the CDR3 is TGTGCCAGCAGTGAAGGCCTAGCGGGAGGTTACGAGCAGTACTTC. Protein sequence: CASSEGLAGGYEQYF. This rearrangement joins TRBV6-1 to TRBJ2-7, with 11 nucleotides matching TRBD2. The CDR3 runs 15 residues. Germline loops: CDR1 MNHNS, CDR2 SASEGT. V shed 1 base and J 4 bases; nucleotides not matched to a gene: 3.

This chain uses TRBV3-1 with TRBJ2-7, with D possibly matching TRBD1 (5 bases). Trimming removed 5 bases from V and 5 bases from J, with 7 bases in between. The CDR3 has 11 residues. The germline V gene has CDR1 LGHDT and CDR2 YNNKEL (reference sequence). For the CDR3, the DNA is TGTGCCAGCAGCAAGACAGACGAGCAGTACTTC. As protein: CASSKTDEQYF.

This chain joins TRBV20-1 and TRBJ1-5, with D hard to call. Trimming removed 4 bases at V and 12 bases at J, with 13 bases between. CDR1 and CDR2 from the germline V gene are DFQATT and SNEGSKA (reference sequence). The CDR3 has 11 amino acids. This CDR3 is CSATTLGLQHF. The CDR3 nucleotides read TGCAGTGCTACCACCTTAGGCCTCCAGCATTTT.

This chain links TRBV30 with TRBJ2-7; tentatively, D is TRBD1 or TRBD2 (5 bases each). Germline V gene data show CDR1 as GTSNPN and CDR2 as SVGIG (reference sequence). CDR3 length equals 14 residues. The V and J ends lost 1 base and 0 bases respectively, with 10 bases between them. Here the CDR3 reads CAWSDGGSSYEQYF. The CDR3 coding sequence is TGTGCCTGGAGTGATGGGGGAAGCTCCTACGAGCAGTACTTC.

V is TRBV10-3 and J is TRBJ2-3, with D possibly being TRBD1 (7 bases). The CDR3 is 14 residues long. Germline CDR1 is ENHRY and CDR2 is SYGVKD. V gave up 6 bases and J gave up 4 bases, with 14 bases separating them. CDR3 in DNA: TGTGCCATCAGCCCCAGGGGGGCGGCAGATACGCAGTATTTT. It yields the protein CAISPRGAADTQYF.